The clone carrying this T cell receptor beta chain was recorded once. The data stem from a study of blood T cell repertoires in COVID-19. About the research overall: Spain, Italy and the United States supplied samples that represented acute and convalescent COVID-19. The analysed material was cDNA or gDNA that came from T cells, B-cell-depleted T cells, or PBMCs.

V was trimmed by 4 bases and J by 5 bases, leaving 14 bases between them. The CDR3 sequence is 14 residues long. Germline CDR1 reads MNHEY; CDR2 reads SVGAGI. Per the original methods: For nucleated cells, counts were estimated from reference gene primer amplification. Sequencing was performed with immunoSEQ multiplex PCR; in TCRdb, only in-frame clones are kept and a portion is missing. V, J and clone size are those of that table, while D and trimming were read from the DNA. This sample has about 280,000 clones, with approximately 90% found just once. V gene TRBV6-5 combines with J gene TRBJ2-5; possibly TRBD1 for D (5 bases). This receptor was taken from a man between 40 and 49 years old with acute or convalescent COVID-19. The sample consisted of peripheral blood. The CDR3: CASSLYRLQETQYF. The CDR3 nucleotides are TGTGCCAGCAGTTTATACAGGCTACAGGAGACCCAGTACTTC.